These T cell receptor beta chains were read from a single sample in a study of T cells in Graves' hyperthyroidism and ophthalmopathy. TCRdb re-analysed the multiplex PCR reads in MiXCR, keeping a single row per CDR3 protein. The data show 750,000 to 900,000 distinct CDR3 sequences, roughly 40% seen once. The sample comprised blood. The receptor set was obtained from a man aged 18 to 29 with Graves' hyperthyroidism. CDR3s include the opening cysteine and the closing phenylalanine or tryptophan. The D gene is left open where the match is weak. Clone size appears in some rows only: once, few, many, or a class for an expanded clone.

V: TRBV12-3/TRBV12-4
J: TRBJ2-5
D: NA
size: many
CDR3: CASSPGGSETQYF
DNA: TGTGCCAGCAGTCCCGGTGGGTCGGAGACCCAGTACTTC

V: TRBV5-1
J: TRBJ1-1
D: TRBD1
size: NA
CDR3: CTSSRWTGGDEAFF
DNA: TGCACCAGCAGTCGATGGACAGGAGGAGATGAAGCTTTCTTT

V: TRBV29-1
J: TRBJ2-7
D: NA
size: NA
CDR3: CSVERSLGEQYF
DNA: TGCAGCGTTGAAAGATCCTTGGGGGAGCAGTACTTC

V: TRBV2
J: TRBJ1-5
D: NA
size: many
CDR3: CASRGGPQPQHF
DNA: TGTGCCAGCAGGGGGGGGCCGCAGCCCCAGCATTTT

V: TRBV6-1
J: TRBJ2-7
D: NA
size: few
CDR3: CASSGAQGTSYEQYF
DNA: TGTGCCAGCAGTGGGGCCCAGGGGACTTCCTACGAGCAGTACTTC

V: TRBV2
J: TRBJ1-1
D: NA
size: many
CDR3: CASSGGVTEAFF
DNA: TGTGCCAGCAGTGGAGGGGTCACTGAAGCTTTCTTT

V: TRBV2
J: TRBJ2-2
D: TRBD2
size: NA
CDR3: CASSPSPLTSGGARTGELFF
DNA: TGTGCCAGCAGTCCCTCCCCACTGACTAGCGGGGGGGCACGAACCGGGGAGCTGTTTTTT

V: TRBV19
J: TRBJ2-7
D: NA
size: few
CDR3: CASSPGPWYEQYF
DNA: TGTGCCAGTAGTCCGGGCCCGTGGTACGAGCAGTACTTC

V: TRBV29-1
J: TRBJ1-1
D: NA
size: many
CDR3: CSVQIAEAFF
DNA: TGCAGCGTTCAGATCGCTGAAGCTTTCTTT

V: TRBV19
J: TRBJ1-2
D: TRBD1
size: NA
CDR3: CASSPGQSVGGYTF
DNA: TGTGCCAGTTCTCCGGGACAGTCGGTCGGTGGCTACACCTTC

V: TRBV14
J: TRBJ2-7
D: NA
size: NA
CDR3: CASSQIPGPIPFEQYF
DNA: TGTGCCAGCAGCCAAATTCCGGGACCTATTCCTTTCGAGCAGTACTTC

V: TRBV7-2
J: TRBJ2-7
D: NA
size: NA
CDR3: CASSSLGRPYEQYF
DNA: TGTGCCAGCAGCTCCCTGGGGCGGCCCTACGAGCAGTACTTC

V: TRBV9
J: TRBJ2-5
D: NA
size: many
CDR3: CASSGWVGTGKETQYF
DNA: TGTGCCAGCAGCGGGTGGGTAGGTACGGGGAAAGAGACCCAGTACTTC

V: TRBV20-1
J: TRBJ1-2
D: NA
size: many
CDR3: CSAQLSGRQGGYTF
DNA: TGCAGTGCCCAACTGTCCGGACGCCAGGGGGGCTACACCTTC

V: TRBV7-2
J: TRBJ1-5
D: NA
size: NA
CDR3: CASSLAGPVNQPQHF
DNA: TGTGCCAGCAGCTTAGCGGGTCCTGTCAATCAGCCCCAGCATTTT

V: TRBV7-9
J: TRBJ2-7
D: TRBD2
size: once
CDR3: CASSRGLAGGDEQYF
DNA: TGTGCCAGCAGCCGGGGACTAGCGGGAGGGGATGAGCAGTACTTC

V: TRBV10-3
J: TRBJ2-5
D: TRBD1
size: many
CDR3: CAISATTGGEGETQYF
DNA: TGTGCCATCAGTGCTACGACAGGGGGCGAAGGGGAGACCCAGTACTTC

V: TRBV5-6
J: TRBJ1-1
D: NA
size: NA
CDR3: CASSLRTTDRKNTEAFF
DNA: TGTGCCAGCAGCCTACGAACGACGGACAGAAAGAACACTGAAGCTTTCTTT

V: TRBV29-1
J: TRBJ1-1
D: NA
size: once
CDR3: CSLGGVFTEAFF
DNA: TGCAGCTTAGGCGGGGTATTCACTGAAGCTTTCTTT